The entry below gives a single T cell receptor beta chain sequence along with its context. Many counts were recorded for this clonotype. The specificity of this receptor is unknown. Base qualities were left out, and no much larger clone turns up one base away. Blood bank volunteers in Maryland, USA served as the healthy controls. For the unsorted PBMC libraries, 2 million PBMCs were stored in RNAlater at -80 degrees C until RNA extraction and were used to generate the libraries. Peripheral blood was subjected to Ficoll-Hypaque density gradient centrifugation to isolate PBMCs, which were then cryopreserved in liquid nitrogen. The data derive from a study of neurological immune-mediated disorders (dated by TCRdb to about 2019). For the study in its entirety: Peripheral blood TCR-beta repertoires from patients with HTLV-I-associated myelopathy (HAM/TSP), patients with multiple sclerosis, and healthy controls were compared in the study using UMI-based sequencing. Of the approximately 66 subjects in the cohort, some 15 were HAM/TSP patients, 34 were multiple sclerosis patients, and about 20 were healthy controls. Longitudinal samples, technical triplicates and paired sorted CD4+ and CD8+ T-cell subsets, alongside PBMC samples, were included among the 90 to 130 TCR-beta libraries.

Clipping removes 6 bases from V and 3 bases from J, with 1 as the unmatched junction base count. The CDR3 runs 15 amino acids, cysteine and phenylalanine included. Here the CDR3 DNA is all that survives: 45 bases in frame from base 1. Taken from the germline V gene, the CDR1 and CDR2 loops are WSHSY and SAAADI. What the research found in general, with its limitations: No identical CDR3 amino acid sequences were found to be shared among expanded clones across subjects, suggesting that TCR-beta repertoires were private in all groups. The highest TCR clonal expansion was observed in HAM/TSP patients, whereas the lowest was observed in MS patients, even when compared with healthy controls.

To synthesize cDNA, template-switch 5'RACE was performed with a primer carrying a 10-nucleotide random unique molecular identifier so that each TCR transcript was tagged. Each sequencing run produced over 160 million TCR-beta sequences covering 15-18 subjects. The RNeasy kit was used for extraction of total RNA. Using the KAPA Real-time Library Amplification kit, TCR-beta VDJ regions were amplified with primers for the TCR constant region and the 5'RACE anchor. A first PCR added sample indexes and Illumina adaptors, and a second PCR then raised library yield. After Ampure bead purification, the roughly 650 bp TCR product was size-selected on a 2% E-gel SizeSelection system. Library quality was checked on a Bioanalyzer, concentration was measured with Qubit, and libraries were quantified with the Kapa Library Quantification kit before pooling. Paired-end 2 x 150 bp sequencing of the libraries was performed on an Illumina HiSeq 2500. To increase sequence diversity, about 25-31% phiX was spiked into each library pool. Per the authors' processing: The UMI-based MiGEC pipeline processed quality-filtered reads and removed over 80% of raw TCR sequences during error correction. IMGT germline references were used for aligning VDJ genes, and each clonotype was defined as a unique CDR3 amino acid sequence together with its V-J genes. Clonal expansion, Shannon diversity, and CDR3 relatedness (CalcPairwiseDistances, ClusterSamples) were evaluated with VDJtools, and phylogenetic trees were built with CLCbio workbench. Using coefficient-of-variation modelling across technical triplicates, the study counted a clone as expanded if it had at least 8 unique UMIs. In-frame beta chains were kept once TCRdb had trimmed the public reads at Q25 with fastp and called clones with MiXCR. Each record represents a unique CDR3 protein, reported with the most common genes and DNA among its rows. These V and J calls derive from TCRdb rather than the authors' analysis. This sample lists tens of thousands of distinct CDR3 sequences; around 7.8% were detected once. Clones ranked in the top ten supply roughly 4.4% of the sample.

The rearranged segments are TRBV10-2 and TRBJ2-3, and 15 junction bases match TRBD2. The sequence was collected from a woman between 35 and 50 years old in good health. Sequencing input: PBMCs. The nucleotides are TGCGCCAGCAGGGGGACTAGCGGGAGGACAGATACGCAGTATTTT. Its translation reads: CASRGTSGRTDTQYF.